Only one count was recorded for the clone carrying this T cell receptor beta chain. Sequencing was performed with immunoSEQ multiplex PCR; in TCRdb, only in-frame clones are kept and a portion is missing. The data show over 70,000 clones, roughly 85% seen once. V gave up 0 bases and J gave up 3 bases, with 13 bases separating them. CDR3 size: 15 residues. The sample belongs to a study of PD-L1 blockade in urothelial cancer. Study at large: T cells numbered a median of about 150,000 in the blood samples.

Time point noted: peripheral blood 6 weeks after treatment start. Patients' urothelial carcinoma was locally advanced or metastatic. This receptor was obtained from a man between 65 and 85 years old with urothelial cancer. V usage is TRBV5-3 and J usage is TRBJ2-7, with D unclear. TRBV5-3 carries the ORF label, with uncertain function. The specimen was PBMCs, collected around atezolizumab (anti-PD-L1) treatment. CDR3 region: CARSLDPAPSYEQYF. The CDR3 DNA sequence: TGTGCCAGAAGCTTGGACCCCGCACCTAGCTACGAGCAGTACTTC.